This is a list of T cell receptor beta chains from one sample in a study of blood T cells in healthy people across ages. MiXCR was run by TCRdb on the 5' RACE reads, yielding one entry per CDR3 protein. The table includes under 950,000 distinct CDR3 sequences, 22% detected once. Sequencing was performed on blood. The receptor set was obtained from a man aged 70 or older in good health. CDR3s include the opening cysteine and the closing phenylalanine or tryptophan. Each record gives: clone size, V gene, D gene, J gene, CDR3 protein, CDR3 DNA. D genes are given only for firm matches. The size entry is marked missing in some rows and otherwise reads once, few, many or a size class.

>-|TRBV5-6|TRBD2|TRBJ2-3
CASSHRLAPSTDTQYF
TGTGCCAGCAGCCACCGACTAGCGCCGAGCACAGATACGCAGTATTTT
>-|TRBV12-3/TRBV12-4|-|TRBJ1-1
CASIQRVPRLTEAFF
TGTGCCAGCATCCAGCGGGTCCCCCGGTTAACTGAAGCTTTCTTT
>-|TRBV6-5|TRBD2|TRBJ2-1
CASSYSVTSRYNEQFF
TGTGCCAGCAGTTACTCTGTGACTAGCAGATACAATGAGCAGTTCTTC
>few|TRBV13|-|TRBJ1-4
CASSLGMSGLGEKLFF
TGTGCCAGCAGCTTAGGCATGTCCGGGTTAGGTGAAAAACTGTTTTTT
>-|TRBV28|-|TRBJ2-1
CASQGFWEQFF
TGTGCCAGCCAGGGTTTTTGGGAGCAGTTCTTC
>-|TRBV28|-|TRBJ1-2
CASSLQALRTYYGYTF
TGTGCCAGCAGTTTACAGGCTCTCAGGACATACTATGGCTACACCTTC
>many|TRBV12-5|-|TRBJ2-1
CASGLEYNEQFF
TGTGCTAGTGGTTTGGAGTACAATGAGCAGTTCTTC
>few|TRBV12-1|-|TRBJ2-3
CASVTRTTQYF
TGTGCCAGCGTGACCCGGACGACGCAGTATTTT
>-|TRBV12-3/TRBV12-4|-|TRBJ1-1
CASSITGIRTEAFF
TGTGCCAGCAGTATAACGGGGATCAGGACTGAAGCTTTCTTT
>-|TRBV6-5|-|TRBJ2-1
CASSYVGSDNEQFF
TGTGCCAGCAGTTATGTTGGGTCGGACAATGAGCAGTTCTTC
>few|TRBV7-2|TRBD1|TRBJ2-3
CASSPRTGGSDTQYF
TGTGCCAGCAGCCCACGGACAGGGGGCTCAGATACGCAGTATTTT
>-|TRBV5-1|TRBD2|TRBJ2-7
CASSSQGSGGYEQYF
TGCGCCAGCAGCTCCCAGGGTAGCGGGGGATACGAGCAGTACTTC
>-|TRBV11-2|TRBD2|TRBJ2-7
CASSPLGLAGGSYEQYF
TGTGCCAGCAGCCCCCTGGGACTAGCGGGGGGTTCCTACGAGCAGTACTTC
>many|TRBV5-1|-|TRBJ2-5
CASSYRTDAQETQYF
TGCGCCAGCAGCTATCGGACGGATGCTCAAGAGACCCAGTACTTC
>-|TRBV20-1|-|TRBJ2-7
CSASRATSEQYF
TGCAGTGCTAGCCGGGCCACCTCAGAGCAGTACTTC
>-|TRBV5-8|-|TRBJ2-7
CASSSPSAVSYEQYF
TGTGCCAGCAGCTCGCCCTCAGCCGTCTCCTACGAGCAGTACTTC
>-|TRBV12-3/TRBV12-4|TRBD1|TRBJ2-5
CASSFGGQGLSQYF
TGTGCCAGCAGTTTTGGGGGACAGGGGTTGTCCCAGTACTTC
>once|TRBV11-2|-|TRBJ1-1
CASSFQGRSGAFF
TGTGCCAGCAGCTTCCAGGGAAGGTCTGGAGCTTTCTTT
>many|TRBV5-1|-|TRBJ1-1
CASSLGRGNTEAFF
TGTGCCAGCAGCTTAGGCCGGGGGAACACTGAAGCTTTCTTT
>few|TRBV27|TRBD2|TRBJ2-3
CASRPSGVFGLKTDTQYF
TGTGCCAGCAGGCCTAGCGGGGTTTTCGGTCTCAAAACAGATACGCAGTATTTT
>few|TRBV5-5|TRBD2|TRBJ2-3
CASSRPLAGGLDTQYF
TGTGCCAGCAGCCGTCCACTAGCGGGGGGGCTCGATACGCAGTATTTT
>few|TRBV20-1|TRBD1|TRBJ1-5
CSARGETGDQPQHF
TGCAGTGCTAGGGGGGAGACAGGGGATCAGCCCCAGCATTTT
>few|TRBV7-9|-|TRBJ1-6
CASSWTDYNSPLHF
TGTGCCAGCAGTTGGACAGACTATAATTCACCCCTCCACTTT
>-|TRBV7-9|TRBD1|TRBJ2-5
CASSVDRGLATQYF
TGTGCCAGCAGCGTGGACAGGGGGCTTGCGACCCAGTACTTC
>-|TRBV20-1|-|TRBJ1-2
CSAIGTPNYGYTF
TGCAGTGCGATAGGAACACCTAACTATGGCTACACCTTC
>many|TRBV4-1|-|TRBJ1-2
CASSRTEIYGYTF
TGCGCCAGCAGCCGGACGGAAATCTATGGCTACACCTTC
>few|TRBV10-1|-|TRBJ2-3
CASKTVASTDTQYF
TGCGCCAGCAAGACAGTGGCTAGCACAGATACGCAGTATTTT
>few|TRBV2|-|TRBJ2-1
CASITGIPGQNYNEQFF
TGTGCCAGTATAACCGGGATTCCGGGACAAAACTACAATGAGCAGTTCTTC
>-|TRBV20-1|-|TRBJ2-5
CSGDVGELGTQYF
TGCAGTGGAGATGTGGGGGAGCTAGGGACCCAGTACTTC
>-|TRBV6-5|TRBD1|TRBJ2-2
CASSPDRWAGELFF
TGTGCCAGCAGTCCGGACAGGTGGGCCGGGGAGCTGTTTTTT
>-|TRBV5-1|-|TRBJ2-5
CASSLVGQGTQYF
TGCGCCAGCAGCTTGGTAGGGCAGGGGACCCAGTACTTC
>-|TRBV7-2|TRBD2|TRBJ2-3
CASSLAGRGRADTQYF
TGTGCCAGCAGCTTAGCCGGGCGCGGGAGGGCAGATACGCAGTATTTT
>few|TRBV6-6|-|TRBJ2-3
CASSPGPPPSTDTQYF
TGTGCCAGCAGCCCCGGACCGCCCCCTAGCACAGATACGCAGTATTTT
>-|TRBV6-1|-|TRBJ1-4
CASQTDRDEKLFF
TGTGCCAGCCAGACTGATAGGGATGAAAAACTGTTTTTT
>once|TRBV3-1|-|TRBJ2-1
CASSQATGTQFF
TGTGCCAGCAGCCAAGCCACCGGGACTCAGTTCTTC
>few|TRBV15|-|TRBJ1-3
CATSLSPTANTIYF
TGTGCCACCAGCCTGAGCCCGACCGCAAACACCATATATTTT
>few|TRBV27|-|TRBJ2-1
CASSFSRGSYNEQFF
TGTGCCAGCAGTTTCAGCAGGGGCTCCTACAATGAGCAGTTCTTC
>many|TRBV7-2|TRBD2|TRBJ2-1
CASSLAPGGSGRIGNEQFF
TGTGCCAGCAGCTTAGCTCCTGGTGGGAGCGGGAGAATCGGCAATGAGCAGTTCTTC
>few|TRBV5-4|TRBD1|TRBJ2-5
CASSLVDFDREIF
TGTGCCAGCAGCTTGGTTGATTTTGACAGGGAGATCTTC
>-|TRBV20-1|-|TRBJ2-1
CSARALEGGSYNEQFF
TGCAGTGCTAGAGCCCTCGAGGGGGGCTCCTACAATGAGCAGTTCTTC